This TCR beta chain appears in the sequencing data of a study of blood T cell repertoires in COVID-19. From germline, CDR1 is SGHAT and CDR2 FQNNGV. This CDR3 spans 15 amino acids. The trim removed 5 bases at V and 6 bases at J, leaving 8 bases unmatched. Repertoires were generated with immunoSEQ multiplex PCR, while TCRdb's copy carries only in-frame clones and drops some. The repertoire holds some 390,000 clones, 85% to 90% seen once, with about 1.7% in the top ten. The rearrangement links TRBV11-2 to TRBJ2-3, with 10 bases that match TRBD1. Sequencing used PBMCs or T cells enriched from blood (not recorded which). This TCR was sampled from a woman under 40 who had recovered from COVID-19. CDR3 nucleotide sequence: TGTGCCAGCAGCACCGGGACAGGGGTCGAGGATACGCAGTATTTT. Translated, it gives CASSTGTGVEDTQYF.